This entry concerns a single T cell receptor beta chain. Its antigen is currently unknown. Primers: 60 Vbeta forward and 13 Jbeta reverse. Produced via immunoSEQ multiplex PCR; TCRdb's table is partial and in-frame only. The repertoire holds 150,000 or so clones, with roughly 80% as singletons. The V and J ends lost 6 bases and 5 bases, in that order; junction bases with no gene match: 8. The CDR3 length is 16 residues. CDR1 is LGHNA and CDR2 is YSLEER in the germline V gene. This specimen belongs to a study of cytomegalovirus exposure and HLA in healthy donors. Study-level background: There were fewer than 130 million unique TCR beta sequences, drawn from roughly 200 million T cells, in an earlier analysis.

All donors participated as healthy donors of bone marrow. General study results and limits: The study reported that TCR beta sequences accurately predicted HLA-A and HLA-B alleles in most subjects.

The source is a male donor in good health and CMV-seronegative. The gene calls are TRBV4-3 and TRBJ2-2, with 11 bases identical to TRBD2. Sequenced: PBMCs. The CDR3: CASRDLAGGRTGELFF. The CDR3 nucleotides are TGCGCCAGCAGGGACCTAGCGGGAGGAAGGACCGGGGAGCTGTTTTTT.